Below, one TCR beta chain is given with its context. Its specific antigen is unknown. No base quality values were provided; no much bigger clone lies one nucleotide off. Distinct nucleotide sequences in the sample also encode this CDR3. Inclusive of the bounding cysteine and phenylalanine, the CDR3 is 13 residues long. Just CDR3 DNA is preserved here, 39 bases in frame from base 1. CDR1 is given as LNHDA and CDR2 as SQIVND, both from the germline V gene (reference sequence). V and J lose 1 base and 5 bases, and a span of 8 bases separates them. CD8 naive samples consisted of CD45RO-negative cells that were positively selected for CCR7, yielding a CD45RA+CCR7+ population without TemRA cells. The donors were healthy, HIV-negative adults with no recently reported acute infections or vaccinations. Only Caucasian adults living in Nashville, Tennessee, USA were represented among the donors. After blood collection by leukapheresis, PBMCs were isolated using Ficoll-Histopaque density gradient centrifugation and then cryopreserved in the vapor phase of liquid nitrogen. Analytical flow cytometry was used to check the purity and quantity of every magnetically sorted T cell population. Genomic DNA was isolated from every sorted fraction and measured by UV absorbance on a Nanodrop 2000c.

The entry originates in a study of shared clonotypes between healthy human individuals (dated by TCRdb to the early 2020s). Context from the whole study: The cohort included a few men and a couple of women between 18 and 49 years of age. For each donor, CD4 naive and CD4 memory were each given three plates, CD8 naive was given two plates, and CD8 memory was given one plate. To estimate repertoire size and how much clonotypes are shared between individuals, the study performed deep sequencing of blood TCR repertoires from a few healthy adults. To increase sequencing depth and limit assay-specific biases, TCR repertoire library preparation and sequencing were carried out by different laboratories using diverse techniques. Each donor's leukapheresis produced roughly between roughly 0.85 and 9.5 billion PBMCs. What the work shows at the level of the full study, not this receptor alone: Compared with non-shared clonotypes, clonotypes shared by all four sorted-subset donors had higher generation probabilities. Even with the large sequencing depth, rarefaction of the sorted-subset datasets indicated that sequencing was incomplete. Pairwise subsampling led to the expectation that sequencing depth would affect the degree of clonotype sharing among donors. Across four donors, approximately 5% of naive CD4, approximately 3.6% of naive CD8, under 2.5% of memory CD4, and under 0.45% of memory CD8 clonotypes were shared. Naive subsets generally had larger estimated clonotype richness than memory subsets. Because the study included a small number of donors, the genetic and exposure-history diversity represented was limited. Only blood was sampled, and tissue TCR repertoires likely differ from those in blood.

TCR CDR3 regions were amplified from genomic DNA by multiplex PCR using the deep immunoSEQ assay. Extracted genomic DNA from each cell subset was spread evenly across all wells of several immunoSEQ 96-well plates, with each plate serving as a replicate. For sorted subsets, each replicate PCR was loaded with about 0.2 ug genomic DNA, equivalent to 30,000 or so T cell genomes. The purified libraries were quantified using a Qubit 3.0 fluorometer, sized with a Bioanalyzer 2100, and then quantified again using the KAPA Library Quantification kit. Every immunoSEQ 96-well plate was sequenced on a dedicated single-read 150-cycle Illumina NextSeq 550 flow cell. In the original analysis: Because the immunoSEQ output included only junctional sequences and no quality scores, the filtering could not be the same as the filtering used for full-length reads. To assign V/J genes and CDR3, sequences were annotated using PyIR, a Python wrapper for IgBLAST v1.9, with IMGT germline references. Reads with weak V/J assignments (E-value above 1e-6), missing CDR3, stop codons, out-of-frame junctions, or ambiguous translated residues were removed. A V3J clonotype was defined by an identical inferred V gene, J gene, and CDR3 amino acid sequence. The percentage overlap between two repertoires was calculated by dividing the number of shared unique clonotypes by the size of the smaller repertoire. Three approaches were used to assess repertoire richness: RTK rarefaction, the Chao1 estimator, and Recon v2.1 estimates of unobserved clonotypes. OLGA was used to compute generation probabilities for all TCRbeta clonotypes that the gDNA method yielded from a handful of donors. TCRdb holds this immuneACCESS table with in-frame rearrangements only. Some clones are missing; in checked studies, unresolved V genes explain under half, and the rest has no known cause. V and J calls and clone size are as listed in that table; D and trimming were resolved from the DNA. For this sample the table gives just over 2,000,000 clones, of which about 95% were detected only once. The top ten clones comprise roughly 1% of the sample.

The source is a man younger than 35 in good health. Sequenced material: naive CD8+ T cells sorted from blood. The sample's cell subset or site label, in plain terms: CD45RA+CCR7+. The chain uses TRBV19 and TRBJ1-2; TRBD1 could be the D gene, as 6 bases match. The CDR3 protein sequence reads: CASSIGTAYGYTF. Here is the DNA: TGTGCCAGTAGTATAGGGACAGCGTATGGCTACACCTTC. Reference TRBV19 and TRBJ1-2 proteins supply the regions before and after the CDR3; the full variable domain is: DGGITQSPKYLFRKEGQNVTLSCEQNLNHDAMYWYRQDPGQGLRLIYYSQIVNDFQKGDIAEGYSVSREKKESFPLTVTSAQKNPTAFYLCASSIGTAYGYTFGSGTRLTVV.